The 14 T cell receptor beta chains listed next were all sequenced from one sample in a study of T cell changes during pregnancy in multiple sclerosis. Measured with immunoSEQ multiplex PCR; TCRdb has only the in-frame clones, and not every one. The profile covers approximately 100,000 clones, with approximately 90% appearing a single time and 3% to 3.5% taken by the ten largest. This sample comprised peripheral blood, obtained after pregnancy. The receptors here all came from a female donor with multiple sclerosis, enrolled in a pregnancy study.

Here the CDR3 DNA reads TGTGCCAGCAGAAGGACAGGGTTTGGCTACACCTTC. Translation gives CASRRTGFGYTF. The chain recombines TRBV2 with TRBJ1-2, with 8 nucleotides matching TRBD1. The CDR3 loop spans 12 amino acids. With 6 bases clipped from V and 7 bases from J, the junction kept 4 bases outside the gene matches. CDR1 SNHLY and CDR2 FYNNEI come from the germline V gene.

The CDR3 loop is CASSILAGGPHEQFF. The DNA for the CDR3 is TGTGCCAGCAGTATACTAGCGGGGGGGCCCCATGAGCAGTTCTTC. This chain links TRBV2 with TRBJ2-1; TRBD2 matches 13 bases. Germline lookup yields CDR1 SNHLY and CDR2 FYNNEI. This CDR3 is built from 15 residues. Trimming at V came to 5 bases and at J to 8 bases, leaving 6 bases not matched to a gene. Together with reference TRBV2 and TRBJ2-1, the CDR3 gives the full variable domain: EPEVTQTPSHQVTQMGQEVILRCVPISNHLYFYWYRQILGQKVEFLVSFYNNEISEKSEIFDDQFSVERPDGSNFTLKIRSTKLEDSAMYFCASSILAGGPHEQFFGPGTRLTVL.

Concerning this clone: Other DNA sequences in the same sample also yield this CDR3. This chain links TRBV9 with TRBJ2-3; D gene uncertain. Germline V gene sequence: CDR1 SGDLS, CDR2 YYNGEE. The CDR3 is 15 residues long. Trimming took off 0 bases at V and 0 bases at J, with 8 bases between the two ends. The CDR3 reads CASSVGGSSTDTQYF. CDR3 nucleotide sequence: TGTGCCAGCAGCGTAGGCGGCTCTAGCACAGATACGCAGTATTTT.

The chain combines TRBV7-3 with TRBJ2-2; TRBD1 might be the D (5 bases). The CDR3 is 18 residues long. Germline lookup yields CDR1 SGHTA and CDR2 FQGTGA. The V end lost 3 bases, the J end lost 0 bases, and 17 bases lay between the germline ends. The CDR3 protein is CASSLVGHAFSNTGELFF. The CDR3 DNA is TGTGCCAGCAGCTTGGTCGGACATGCCTTTTCGAACACCGGGGAGCTGTTTTTT.

The chain employs TRBV7-4 and TRBJ2-3; 9 nucleotides agree with TRBD2. The CDR3 sequence is 17 residues long. V gave up 1 base and J gave up 2 bases; unmatched junction bases: 7. CDR1 and CDR2 from the germline V gene are SGHVT and SQSDAQ. CDR3 in amino acids: CASSLDVASGDTDTQYF. The CDR3 DNA sequence: TGTGCCAGCAGCTTAGATGTAGCTAGCGGGGACACAGATACGCAGTATTTT.

The rearrangement joins TRBV7-8 to TRBJ2-1; 8 bases are shared with TRBD1. The CDR3 runs 14 residues. From germline, CDR1 is SGHVS and CDR2 FQNEAQ. The V and J ends lost 5 bases and 8 bases, in that order; junction bases with no gene match: 8. CDR3 region: CASSPRQGSYEQFF. The CDR3 DNA sequence: TGTGCCAGCAGCCCGCGACAGGGGAGCTATGAGCAGTTCTTC.

The V call is TRBV5-1, the J call TRBJ2-3, with 7 positions matching TRBD2. The CDR3 covers 15 residues. V was clipped by 6 bases and J by 1 base; unmatched bases: 8. Germline V CDR1 and CDR2: SGHRS, YFSETQ. CDR3 in DNA: TGCGCCAGCAAGGCGAGCGGGGTCGGCACAGATACGCAGTATTTT. It yields the protein CASKASGVGTDTQYF. Looking up the rest from reference TRBV5-1 and TRBJ2-3 gives the full variable domain: KAGVTQTPRYLIKTRGQQVTLSCSPISGHRSVSWYQQTPGQGLQFLFEYFSETQRNKGNFPGRFSGRQFSNSRSEMNVSTLELGDSALYLCASKASGVGTDTQYFGPGTRLTVL.

The chain carries TRBV27 and TRBJ1-2; weak D call: TRBD1 (6 bases). Germline CDR1 reads MNHEY; CDR2 reads SMNVEV (reference sequence). This CDR3 comprises 14 residues. The V gene lost 8 bases and the J gene lost 0 bases, with 13 bases spanning the gap. The CDR3 DNA reads TGTGCCAGCGCCCGGGACACAGCTAACTATGGCTACACCTTC. Amino acid sequence: CASARDTANYGYTF.

The V and J genes are TRBV6-1 and TRBJ2-7; TRBD1 aligns across 8 bases. This CDR3 has 12 residues. The J segment lost 3 bases and the V segment lost 7 bases, leaving 2 bases of the junction unmatched. Germline V gene sequence: CDR1 MNHNS, CDR2 SASEGT. The CDR3: CASTGQGYEQYF. CDR3 nucleotides: TGTGCCAGCACAGGACAGGGCTACGAGCAGTACTTC.

This clone was recorded once. The J gene is TRBJ2-2, the V gene TRBV27; 11 bases agree with TRBD1. Germline V gene data show CDR1 as MNHEY and CDR2 as SMNVEV (reference sequence). With 5 bases clipped from V and 5 bases from J, the junction kept 7 bases outside the gene matches. The CDR3 is made up of 16 amino acids. The CDR3 region has the DNA TGTGCCAGCAGTCCTCCCGGACAGGGGGCTACCGGGGAGCTGTTTTTT. Translation: CASSPPGQGATGELFF.

V gene TRBV6-6 combines with J gene TRBJ1-2; D uncertain. This CDR3 comprises 16 residues. Germline V gene lookup returns CDR1 MNHNY and CDR2 SVGAGI (reference sequence). Trimming removed 2 bases from V and 0 bases from J, with 13 bases in between. The CDR3 coding sequence is TGTGCCAGCAGTTACAACCGTCGTCAGACTAACTATGGCTACACCTTC. This translates into CASSYNRRQTNYGYTF.

V is TRBV11-2 and J is TRBJ1-2, with a tentative D call TRBD1 (5 bases). V was clipped by 1 base and J by 8 bases, with 17 bases between them. Germline V gene lookup returns CDR1 SGHAT and CDR2 FQNNGV. CDR3 length equals 15 residues. This CDR3 reads CASSLGAGWMGGYTF. CDR3 nucleotide sequence: TGTGCCAGCAGCTTAGGAGCAGGGTGGATGGGCGGCTACACCTTC.

The genes are TRBV7-9 and TRBJ2-7, with 8 bases lining up with TRBD1. V shed 4 bases, J shed 0 bases, and the junction held 11 bases outside the gene matches. The V gene's germline CDR1 is SEHNR and CDR2 FQNEAQ (reference sequence). This CDR3 spans 17 amino acids. CDR3 bases: TGTGCCAGCAGCTCCAAGGCGCAGGGGGCTCCCTCCTACGAGCAGTACTTC. It yields the protein CASSSKAQGAPSYEQYF.

This rearrangement joins TRBV7-9 to TRBJ2-7; possible D gene TRBD2, 5 bases. The CDR3 is 11 residues long. The germline V gene has CDR1 SEHNR and CDR2 FQNEAQ (reference sequence). Trimming cost V 2 bases and J 12 bases, with 11 bases left between them. The CDR3 DNA reads as TGTGCCAGCAGCTTATCCGAGCGGTTGTACTTC. It codes for CASSLSERLYF. The full variable domain, in which reference TRBV7-9 and TRBJ2-7 provide the parts outside the CDR3, is DTGVSQNPRHKITKRGQNVTFRCDPISEHNRLYWYRQTLGQGPEFLTYFQNEAQLEKSRLLSDRFSAERPKGSFSTLEIQRTEQGDSAMYLCASSLSERLYFGPGTRLTVT.